This T cell receptor (beta chain) was sequenced for a study of CD8 T cells in Susac syndrome. Germline values: CDR1 MNHNS, CDR2 SASEGT. The CDR3 sequence is 14 residues long. Trimming at V came to 5 bases and at J to 3 bases, leaving 7 bases not matched to a gene. Random-hexamer reverse transcription was applied to about 0.45 to 1 ug RNA. The CDR3 of TCR beta was amplified by immunoSEQ multiplex PCR across 54 Vbeta and 13 Jbeta. TCRdb reprocessed the immunoSEQ multiplex PCR reads via MiXCR and lists one record per CDR3 protein. Here the sample spans around 140,000 distinct CDR3 sequences, approximately 94% being singletons. Peripheral blood CD8+ and CD4+ T cells were profiled by TCR beta sequencing. The control group consisted of healthy donors matched for age and sex. TEMRA cells were FACS-enriched and CD8+ and CD4+ T cells negatively isolated.

This chain uses TRBV6-1 with TRBJ2-7; 7 nucleotides match TRBD2. The receptor was derived from a human donor in good health. The sample consisted of CD4+ T cells from PBMCs. CDR3 nucleotides: TGTGCCAGCAGTCAGGGAGCTAGCGGCTACGAGCAGTACTTC. This sequence encodes CASSQGASGYEQYF.